The clone carrying this T cell receptor (beta chain) occurred once. The junction departs from the called germline gene at one end, perhaps through a read error. Per germline, CDR1 LNHNV and CDR2 YYDKDF (reference sequence). The CDR3 runs 15 residues. This entry belongs to a study of T cells in Graves' hyperthyroidism and ophthalmopathy. What was amplified from RNA transcripts were TCR beta CDR3 regions. The HTBI set primed first-round TCR CDR3 RT-PCR. TCRdb fed the multiplex PCR reads into MiXCR, producing one record per CDR3 protein. This sample carries approximately 600,000 distinct CDR3 sequences, 20% of them seen once, and the ten largest clones take about 35%.

What was sequenced was blood. The TCR was taken from a young man with Graves' ophthalmopathy. The chain uses TRBV15 and TRBJ2-1; D unresolved. The CDR3 reads CATSLRLSSYDEQFF. The CDR3 nucleotides read TGTGCCACCTCATTGAGACTCAGCTCCTACGATGAGCAGTTCTTC.